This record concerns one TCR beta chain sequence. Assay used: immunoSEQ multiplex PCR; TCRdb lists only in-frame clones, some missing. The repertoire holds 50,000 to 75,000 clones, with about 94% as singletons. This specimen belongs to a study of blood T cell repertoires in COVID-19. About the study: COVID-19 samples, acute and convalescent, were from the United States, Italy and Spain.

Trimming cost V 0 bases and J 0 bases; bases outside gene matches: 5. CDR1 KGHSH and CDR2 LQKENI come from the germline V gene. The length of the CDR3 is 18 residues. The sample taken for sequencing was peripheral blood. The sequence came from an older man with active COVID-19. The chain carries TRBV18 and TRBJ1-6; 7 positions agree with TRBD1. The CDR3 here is CASSPPGQRSSYNSPLHF. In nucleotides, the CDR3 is TGTGCCAGCTCACCACCGGGACAGAGGAGCTCCTATAATTCACCCCTCCACTTT. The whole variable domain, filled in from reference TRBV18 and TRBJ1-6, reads NAGVMQNPRHLVRRRGQEARLRCSPMKGHSHVYWYRQLPEEGLKFMVYLQKENIIDESGMPKERFSAEFPKEGPSILRIQQVVRGDSAAYFCASSPPGQRSSYNSPLHFGNGTRLTVT.